This T cell receptor (beta chain) was captured in a study of shared clonotypes between healthy human individuals (TCRdb year 2020). About the full investigation: A couple of women and a few men aged 18 to 49 years were included in the cohort. For each donor, CD4 naive and CD4 memory were each given three plates, CD8 naive was given two plates, and CD8 memory was given one plate. To estimate repertoire size and how much clonotype sharing occurs between individuals, the study deeply sequenced the blood TCR repertoires of five healthy adults. To increase sequencing depth and limit assay-specific biases, TCR repertoire library preparation and sequencing were carried out by different laboratories using diverse techniques. Between about 0.94 and 8.9 billion PBMCs per donor were obtained by leukapheresis. Results the study describes overall, beyond this receptor: Incomplete sequencing was indicated by rarefaction of sorted-subset datasets, despite the large sequencing depth. Because the study included only a small number of donors, the genetic and exposure-history diversity represented was limited. Pairwise subsampling led to the expectation that sequencing depth would affect the degree of clonotype sharing among donors. Larger estimated clonotype richness was generally found for naive subsets than for memory subsets. Around 5.4% of naive CD4, 3.5% of naive CD8, approximately 2% of memory CD4, and 0.4% of memory CD8 clonotypes were shared across several donors. Higher generation probabilities were observed for clonotypes shared by all four sorted-subset donors than for non-shared clonotypes. Only blood was sampled, and tissue TCR repertoires likely differ from those in blood.

Donors were healthy HIV-negative adults with no recently reported acute infections or vaccinations. Every donor was a Caucasian adult living in Nashville, Tennessee, USA. CD4+ T cells were enriched through magnetic negative selection, after which naive cells were positively selected on CD45RA and the remaining negative fraction served as the memory subset. After blood collection by leukapheresis, PBMCs were isolated using Ficoll-Histopaque density gradient centrifugation and then cryopreserved in the vapor phase of liquid nitrogen. Purity and quantity of every magnetically sorted T cell population were checked by analytical flow cytometry. Genomic DNA was isolated from each sorted fraction and quantified by UV absorbance on a Nanodrop 2000c. The CDR3 covers 14 residues, taking in both the cysteine and the phenylalanine. The entry retains the CDR3 DNA only, 42 bases that are in frame from base 1. For CDR1 and CDR2, the germline V gene (reference sequence) lists LNHDA and SQIVND. V is cut back by 4 bases and J by 5 bases, with 2 bases in the junction unmatched.

Regarding this clone: The antigen it binds to is not known. The record has no base qualities; no much larger clone is one base away. This sample includes further DNA sequences coding for the same CDR3.

Using the deep immunoSEQ assay, multiplex PCR amplified TCR CDR3 regions from genomic DNA. For each cell subset, the extracted genomic DNA was distributed evenly across all wells of several immunoSEQ 96-well plates, and each plate served as one replicate. For sorted subsets, each replicate PCR was loaded with 200 ng genomic DNA, equivalent to 30,000 or so T cell genomes. Purified libraries were quantified with a Qubit 3.0 fluorometer, sized on a Bioanalyzer 2100, and re-quantified with the KAPA Library Quantification kit. Every immunoSEQ 96-well plate was sequenced on a dedicated single-read 150-cycle Illumina NextSeq 550 flow cell. The original pipeline was this. Because only junctional sequences without quality scores were contained in the immunoSEQ output, filtering matching that applied to full-length reads could not be performed. Sequences were annotated with PyIR, a Python wrapper for IgBLAST v1.9, and V/J genes and CDR3 were assigned using IMGT germline references. Reads were removed for weak V/J assignments (E-value above 1e-6), missing CDR3, stop codons, out-of-frame junctions, or ambiguous translated residues. V3J clonotypes were defined as sequences sharing the same inferred V gene, J gene, and CDR3 amino acid sequence. The percentage overlap between two repertoires was calculated by dividing the number of shared unique clonotypes by the size of the smaller repertoire. Richness of each repertoire was evaluated using RTK rarefaction, the Chao1 estimator, and Recon v2.1 estimates of unobserved clonotypes. OLGA was used to compute generation probabilities for all TCRbeta clonotypes that the gDNA method yielded from several donors. Sourced from immuneACCESS, this table was stored by TCRdb with only in-frame sequences that have V and J called. A share of the clones is absent; for the studies checked, an unresolved V gene accounts for under half, and the remainder has no known explanation. V and J calls and clone size come straight from that table; D and trimming were deduced from the DNA. The sample records millions of clones, around nine tenths of which are singletons. Roughly 0.14% of the sample is held by the ten biggest clonotypes.

This sequence originates from a man aged 18 to 29 in good health. The rearranged segments are TRBV19 and TRBJ2-2, with TRBD1 identical over 9 junction bases. What was sequenced was naive CD4+ T cells sorted from blood. Explained via the paper, the cell subset or site label denotes: CD45RA+ positively selected. CDR3 region: CASSRQGVTGELFF. The DNA is TGTGCCAGTAGTAGACAGGGGGTGACCGGGGAGCTGTTTTTT. This CDR3, with the reference TRBV19 and TRBJ2-2 proteins standing in past its ends, gives the full variable domain DGGITQSPKYLFRKEGQNVTLSCEQNLNHDAMYWYRQDPGQGLRLIYYSQIVNDFQKGDIAEGYSVSREKKESFPLTVTSAQKNPTAFYLCASSRQGVTGELFFGEGSRLTVL.